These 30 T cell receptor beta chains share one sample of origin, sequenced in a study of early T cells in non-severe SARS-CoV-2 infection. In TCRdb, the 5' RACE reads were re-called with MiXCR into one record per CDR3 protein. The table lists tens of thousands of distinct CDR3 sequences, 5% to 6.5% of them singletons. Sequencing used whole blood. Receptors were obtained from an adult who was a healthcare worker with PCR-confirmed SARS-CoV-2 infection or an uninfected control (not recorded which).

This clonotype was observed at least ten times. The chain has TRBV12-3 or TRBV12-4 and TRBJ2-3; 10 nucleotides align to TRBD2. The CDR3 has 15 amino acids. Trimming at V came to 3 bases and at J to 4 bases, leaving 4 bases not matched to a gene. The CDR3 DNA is TGTGCCAGCAGTTTTTTAGCGGGGGGCCCAGATACGCAGTATTTT. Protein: CASSFLAGGPDTQYF.

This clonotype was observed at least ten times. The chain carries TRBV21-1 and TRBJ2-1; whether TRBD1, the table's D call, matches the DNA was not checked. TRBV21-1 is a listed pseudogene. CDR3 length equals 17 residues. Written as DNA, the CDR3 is TGTGCCAGCAGCAAATTTGGGACGGTGAGCTCCTACAATGAGCAGTTCTTC. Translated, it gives CASSKFGTVSSYNEQFF.

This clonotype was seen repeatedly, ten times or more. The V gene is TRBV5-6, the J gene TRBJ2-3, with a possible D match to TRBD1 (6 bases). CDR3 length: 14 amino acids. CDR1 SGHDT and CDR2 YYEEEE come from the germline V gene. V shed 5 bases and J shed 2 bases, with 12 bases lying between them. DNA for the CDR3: TGTGCCAGCAGTTACGGACAGCACACAGATACGCAGTATTTT. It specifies CASSYGQHTDTQYF.

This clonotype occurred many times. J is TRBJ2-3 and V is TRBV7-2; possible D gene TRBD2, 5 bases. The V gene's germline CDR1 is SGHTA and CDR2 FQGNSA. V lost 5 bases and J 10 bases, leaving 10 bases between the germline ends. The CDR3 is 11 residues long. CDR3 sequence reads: CASSNEGPQYF. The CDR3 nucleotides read TGTGCCAGCAGCAACGAGGGTCCGCAGTATTTT.

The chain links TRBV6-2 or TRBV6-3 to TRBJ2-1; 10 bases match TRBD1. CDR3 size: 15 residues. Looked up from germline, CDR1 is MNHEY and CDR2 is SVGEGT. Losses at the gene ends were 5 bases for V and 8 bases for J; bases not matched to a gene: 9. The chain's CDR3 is CASSLGTGEFDEQFF. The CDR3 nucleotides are TGTGCCAGCAGTCTGGGGACAGGGGAATTTGATGAGCAGTTCTTC.

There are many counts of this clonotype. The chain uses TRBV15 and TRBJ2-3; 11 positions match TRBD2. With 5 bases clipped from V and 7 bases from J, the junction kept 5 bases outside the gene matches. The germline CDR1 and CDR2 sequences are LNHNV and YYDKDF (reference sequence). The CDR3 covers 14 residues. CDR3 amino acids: CATSVSGGGNTQYF. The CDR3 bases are TGTGCCACCAGCGTTAGCGGGGGGGGGAATACGCAGTATTTT.

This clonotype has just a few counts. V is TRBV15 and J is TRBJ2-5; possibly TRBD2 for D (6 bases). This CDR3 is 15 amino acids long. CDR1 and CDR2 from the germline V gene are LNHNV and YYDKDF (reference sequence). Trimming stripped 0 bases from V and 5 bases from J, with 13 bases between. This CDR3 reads CATSRDRTGEETQYF. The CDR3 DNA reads TGTGCCACCAGCAGAGATAGAACGGGGGAGGAGACCCAGTACTTC.

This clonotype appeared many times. In nucleotides, the CDR3 is TGTGCCAGCAGCTTCGATCCGGGACAGGCCTACGAGCAGTACTTC. Its translation: CASSFDPGQAYEQYF. The chain recombines TRBV11-2 with TRBJ2-7; 8 bases map to TRBD1. The CDR3 loop spans 15 amino acids. V shed 3 bases and J 2 bases; nucleotides not matched to a gene: 6. Germline lookup yields CDR1 SGHAT and CDR2 FQNNGV.

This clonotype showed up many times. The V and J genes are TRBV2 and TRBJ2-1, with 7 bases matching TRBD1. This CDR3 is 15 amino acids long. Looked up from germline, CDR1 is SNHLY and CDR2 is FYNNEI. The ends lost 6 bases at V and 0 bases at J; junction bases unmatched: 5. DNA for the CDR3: TGTGCCAGCAGGAGGGGGACAGCCTCCTACAATGAGCAGTTCTTC. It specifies CASRRGTASYNEQFF.

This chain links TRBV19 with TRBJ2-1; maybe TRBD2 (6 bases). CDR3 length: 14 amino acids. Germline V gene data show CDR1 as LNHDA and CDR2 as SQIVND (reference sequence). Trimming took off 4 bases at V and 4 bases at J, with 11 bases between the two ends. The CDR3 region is CASSRGTSYNEQFF. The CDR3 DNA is TGTGCCAGTAGTAGAGGGACTTCGTACAATGAGCAGTTCTTC.

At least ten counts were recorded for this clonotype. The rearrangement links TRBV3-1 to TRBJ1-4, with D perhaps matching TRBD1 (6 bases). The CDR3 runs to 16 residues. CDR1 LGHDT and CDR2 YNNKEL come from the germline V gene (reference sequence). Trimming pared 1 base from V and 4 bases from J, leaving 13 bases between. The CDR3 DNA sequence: TGTGCCAGCAGCCAAGCCCTACAGGGATTTAATGAAAAACTGTTTTTT. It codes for CASSQALQGFNEKLFF. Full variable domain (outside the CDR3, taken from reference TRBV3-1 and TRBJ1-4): DTAVSQTPKYLVTQMGNDKSIKCEQNLGHDTMYWYKQDSKKFLKIMFSYNNKELIINETVPNRFSPKSPDKAHLNLHINSLELGDSAVYFCASSQALQGFNEKLFFGSGTQLSVL.

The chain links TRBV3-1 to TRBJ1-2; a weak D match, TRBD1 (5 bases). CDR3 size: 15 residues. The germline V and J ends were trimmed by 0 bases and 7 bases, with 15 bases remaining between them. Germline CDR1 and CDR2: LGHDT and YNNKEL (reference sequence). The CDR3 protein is CASSQDFRQGAGYTF. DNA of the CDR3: TGTGCCAGCAGCCAAGATTTTCGGCAGGGAGCTGGCTACACCTTC.

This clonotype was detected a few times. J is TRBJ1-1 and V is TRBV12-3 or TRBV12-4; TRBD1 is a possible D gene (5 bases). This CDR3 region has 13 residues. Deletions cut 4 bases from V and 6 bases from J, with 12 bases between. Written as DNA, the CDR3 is TGTGCCAGCAGTTGGGACCTGTGGTCTGAAGCTTTCTTT. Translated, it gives CASSWDLWSEAFF.

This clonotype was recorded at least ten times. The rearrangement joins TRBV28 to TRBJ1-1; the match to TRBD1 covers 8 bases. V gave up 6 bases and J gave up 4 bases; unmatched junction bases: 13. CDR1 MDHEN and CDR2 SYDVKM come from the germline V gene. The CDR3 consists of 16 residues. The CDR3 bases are TGTGCCAGCAGCCAGTTGGACAGGGTATCGGGCACTGAAGCTTTCTTT. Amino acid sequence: CASSQLDRVSGTEAFF.

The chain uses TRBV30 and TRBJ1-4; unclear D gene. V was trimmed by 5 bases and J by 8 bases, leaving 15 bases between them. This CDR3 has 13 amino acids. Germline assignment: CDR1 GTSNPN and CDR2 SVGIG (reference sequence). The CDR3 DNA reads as TGTGCCTGGGGACCAACGGTAGGAGAAAAACTGTTTTTT. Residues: CAWGPTVGEKLFF.

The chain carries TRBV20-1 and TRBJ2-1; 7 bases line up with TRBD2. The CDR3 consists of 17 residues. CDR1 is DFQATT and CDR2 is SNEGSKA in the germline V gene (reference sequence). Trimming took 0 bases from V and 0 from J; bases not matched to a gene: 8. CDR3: CSARDPGPSGSYNEQFF. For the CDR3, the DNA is TGCAGTGCTAGAGATCCGGGGCCTAGCGGCTCCTACAATGAGCAGTTCTTC.

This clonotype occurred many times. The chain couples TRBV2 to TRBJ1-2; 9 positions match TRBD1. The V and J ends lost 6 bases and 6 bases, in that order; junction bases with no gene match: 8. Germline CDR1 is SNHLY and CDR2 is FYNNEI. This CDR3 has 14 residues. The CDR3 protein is CASSTDRGKDGYTF. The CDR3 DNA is TGTGCCAGCAGCACCGACAGGGGGAAGGATGGCTACACCTTC.

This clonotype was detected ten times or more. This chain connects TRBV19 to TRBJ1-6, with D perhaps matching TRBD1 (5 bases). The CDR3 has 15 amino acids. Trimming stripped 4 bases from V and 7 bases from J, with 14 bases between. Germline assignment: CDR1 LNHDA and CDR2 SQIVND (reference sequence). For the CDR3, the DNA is TGTGCCAGTAGTACGCTCTTGGGGCGGAATTCACCCCTCCACTTT. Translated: CASSTLLGRNSPLHF.

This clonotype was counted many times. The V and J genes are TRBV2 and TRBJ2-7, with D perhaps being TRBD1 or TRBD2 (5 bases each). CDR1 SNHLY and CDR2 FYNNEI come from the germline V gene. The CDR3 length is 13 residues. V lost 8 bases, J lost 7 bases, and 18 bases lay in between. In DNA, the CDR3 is TGTGCCAGCGGGAAGGGACCCCCGACAGAGCAGTACTTC. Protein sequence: CASGKGPPTEQYF.

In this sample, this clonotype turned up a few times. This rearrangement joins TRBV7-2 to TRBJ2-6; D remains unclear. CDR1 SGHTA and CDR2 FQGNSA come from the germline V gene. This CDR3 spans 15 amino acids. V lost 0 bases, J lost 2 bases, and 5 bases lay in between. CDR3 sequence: CASSLAIAGANVLTF. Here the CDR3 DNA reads TGTGCCAGCAGCTTAGCGATCGCTGGGGCCAACGTCCTGACTTTC.

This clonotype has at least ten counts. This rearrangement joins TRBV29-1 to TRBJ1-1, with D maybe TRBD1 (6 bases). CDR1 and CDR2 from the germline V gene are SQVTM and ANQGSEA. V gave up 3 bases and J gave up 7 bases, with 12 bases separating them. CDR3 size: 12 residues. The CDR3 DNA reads TGCAGCGTTGATCGGGGGGGCCATGAAGCTTTCTTT. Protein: CSVDRGGHEAFF.

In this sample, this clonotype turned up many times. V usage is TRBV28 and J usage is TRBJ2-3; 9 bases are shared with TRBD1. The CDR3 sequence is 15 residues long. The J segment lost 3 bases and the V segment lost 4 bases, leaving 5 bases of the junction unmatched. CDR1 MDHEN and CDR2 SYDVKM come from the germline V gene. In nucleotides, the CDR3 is TGTGCCAGCAGTTCTGTGGGACAGGGAACAGATACGCAGTATTTT. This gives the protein CASSSVGQGTDTQYF.

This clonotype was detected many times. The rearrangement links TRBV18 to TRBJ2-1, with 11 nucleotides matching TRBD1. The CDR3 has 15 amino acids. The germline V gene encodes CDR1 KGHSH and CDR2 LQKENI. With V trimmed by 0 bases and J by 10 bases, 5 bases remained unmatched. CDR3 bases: TGTGCCAGCTCACCACCGGGACAGGGGGGGCAAGAGCAGTTCTTC. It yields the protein CASSPPGQGGQEQFF. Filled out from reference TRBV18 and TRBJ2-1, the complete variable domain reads NAGVMQNPRHLVRRRGQEARLRCSPMKGHSHVYWYRQLPEEGLKFMVYLQKENIIDESGMPKERFSAEFPKEGPSILRIQQVVRGDSAAYFCASSPPGQGGQEQFFGPGTRLTVL.

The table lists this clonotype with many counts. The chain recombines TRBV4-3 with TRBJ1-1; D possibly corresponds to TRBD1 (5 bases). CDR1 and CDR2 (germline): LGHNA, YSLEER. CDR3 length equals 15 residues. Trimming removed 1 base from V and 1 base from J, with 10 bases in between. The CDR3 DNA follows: TGCGCCAGCAGCCAAGCAGTTGGGACGAACACTGAAGCTTTCTTT. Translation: CASSQAVGTNTEAFF.

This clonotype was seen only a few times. The CDR3 here is CASSGDGGTGELFF. As DNA, the CDR3 is TGTGCCAGCAGTGGGGACGGCGGAACCGGGGAGCTGTTTTTT. This chain links TRBV6-4 with TRBJ2-2; D tentatively fits TRBD1 or TRBD2 (5 bases each). The CDR3 contains 14 residues. From germline, CDR1 is MRHNA and CDR2 SNTAGT. V dropped 4 bases and J dropped 5 bases, with 11 bases sitting between them.

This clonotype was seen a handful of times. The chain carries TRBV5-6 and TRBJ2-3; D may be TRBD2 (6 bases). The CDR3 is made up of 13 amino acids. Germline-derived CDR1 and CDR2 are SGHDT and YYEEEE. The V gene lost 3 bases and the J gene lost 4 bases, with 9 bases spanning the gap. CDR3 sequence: CASSWGGPDTQYF. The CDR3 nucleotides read TGTGCCAGCAGCTGGGGAGGCCCAGATACGCAGTATTTT.

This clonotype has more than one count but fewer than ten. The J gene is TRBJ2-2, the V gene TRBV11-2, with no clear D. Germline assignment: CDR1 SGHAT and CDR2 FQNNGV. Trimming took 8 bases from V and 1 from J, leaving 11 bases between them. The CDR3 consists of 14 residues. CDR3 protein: CASQRAGNTGELFF. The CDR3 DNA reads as TGTGCCAGCCAACGGGCAGGGAACACCGGGGAGCTGTTTTTT.

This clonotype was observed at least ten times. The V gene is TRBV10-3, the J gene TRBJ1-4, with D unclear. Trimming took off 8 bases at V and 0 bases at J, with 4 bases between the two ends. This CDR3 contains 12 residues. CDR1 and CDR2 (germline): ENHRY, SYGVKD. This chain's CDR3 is CAIGTTNEKLFF. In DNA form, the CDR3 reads TGTGCCATCGGGACAACTAATGAAAAACTGTTTTTT.

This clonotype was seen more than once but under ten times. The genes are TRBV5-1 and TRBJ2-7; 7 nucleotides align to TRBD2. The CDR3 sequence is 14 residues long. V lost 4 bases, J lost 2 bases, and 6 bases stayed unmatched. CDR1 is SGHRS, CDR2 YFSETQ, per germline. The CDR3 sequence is CASSTRGFAYEQYF. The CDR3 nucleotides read TGCGCCAGCAGCACGCGGGGGTTCGCCTACGAGCAGTACTTC.

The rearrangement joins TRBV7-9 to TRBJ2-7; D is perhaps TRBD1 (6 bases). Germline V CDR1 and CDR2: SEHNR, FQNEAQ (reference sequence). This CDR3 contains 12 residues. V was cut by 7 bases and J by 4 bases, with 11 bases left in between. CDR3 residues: CASTGDTYEQYF. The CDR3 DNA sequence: TGTGCCAGCACCGGGGACACGTACGAGCAGTACTTC.